The 32 T cell receptor beta chains reported below all come from one sample, sequenced in a study of Graves' ophthalmopathy and Graves' hyperthyroidism. TCR beta CDR3 regions were amplified from RNA transcripts. The authors performed first-round RT-PCR with HTBI primers and then a second-round multiplex PCR. TCRdb re-called the multiplex PCR reads with MiXCR, one entry per CDR3 protein. The data contain 200,000 to 250,000 distinct CDR3 sequences, around 30% of them singletons. Source material: peripheral blood. These TCRs come from a man between 50 and 59 years old with Graves' ophthalmopathy.

Many counts were recorded for this clonotype. The chain employs TRBV27 and TRBJ1-1; unclear D gene. Trimming pared 3 bases from V and 5 bases from J, leaving 10 bases between. The germline gives CDR1 MNHEY, CDR2 SMNVEV (reference sequence). The length of the CDR3 is 13 residues. The CDR3 DNA is TGTGCCAGCAGTTTTTCCGCCGGGACTGAAGCTTTCTTT. This translates into CASSFSAGTEAFF.

The table lists this clonotype with many counts. The CDR3 bases are TGTGCCAGCAGTTTCCCGTTGAGGGGTCGCTACGAGCAGTACTTC. This gives the protein CASSFPLRGRYEQYF. The chain couples TRBV28 to TRBJ2-7; the D gene could be TRBD1 or TRBD2 (5 bases each). V was clipped by 3 bases and J by 3 bases, with 15 bases between them. In germline, CDR1 is MDHEN, CDR2 SYDVKM. The CDR3 is made up of 15 amino acids.

This chain links TRBV20-1 with TRBJ1-3; perhaps TRBD1 as D (6 bases). This CDR3 contains 13 residues. Trimming pared 3 bases from V and 4 bases from J, leaving 10 bases between. CDR1 and CDR2 from the germline V gene are DFQATT and SNEGSKA (reference sequence). The CDR3 DNA reads TGCAGTGCTAGGGACAGCCTAGGAAACACCATATATTTT. Translation gives CSARDSLGNTIYF.

This clonotype has at least ten counts. The chain employs TRBV28 and TRBJ2-7, with TRBD1 matching 7 bases. Per the germline V gene, CDR1 is MDHEN and CDR2 is SYDVKM. The CDR3 loop spans 16 amino acids. J was trimmed by 1 base and V by 2 bases; bases with no gene match: 8. CDR3 nucleotides: TGTGCCAGCAGTTTAAGCGAGACAGGGTTTTCCTACGAGCAGTACTTC. Translation: CASSLSETGFSYEQYF.

The V and J genes are TRBV27 and TRBJ1-2, with D hard to call. The germline CDR1 and CDR2 sequences are MNHEY and SMNVEV (reference sequence). This CDR3 spans 14 amino acids. Trimming removed 3 bases from V and 5 bases from J, with 13 bases in between. CDR3 sequence (DNA): TGTGCCAGCAGTTTTAATAACAGACGTTATGGCTACACCTTC. Translated: CASSFNNRRYGYTF.

This clonotype was counted at least ten times. The chain carries TRBV19 and TRBJ2-2, with 7 bases lining up with TRBD1. Germline-derived CDR1 and CDR2 are LNHDA and SQIVND (reference sequence). The CDR3 totals 16 residues. V lost 5 bases and J lost 6; bases outside the gene matches: 12. CDR3 in amino acids: CASSSGTGDSAGELFF. CDR3 bases: TGTGCCAGTAGTTCGGGCACAGGGGATTCGGCCGGGGAGCTGTTTTTT.

V is TRBV7-2 and J is TRBJ2-7; possible D gene TRBD1, 6 bases. Germline values: CDR1 SGHTA, CDR2 FQGNSA. The V and J ends lost 5 bases and 2 bases respectively, with 13 bases between them. This CDR3 has 14 residues. The CDR3 reads CASSIRDNAYEQYF. The CDR3 DNA reads as TGTGCCAGCAGCATCCGGGACAATGCCTACGAGCAGTACTTC.

This clonotype came up many times. This chain uses TRBV5-1 with TRBJ2-5; 8 bases map to TRBD2. The J segment lost 5 bases and the V segment lost 4 bases, leaving 10 bases of the junction unmatched. The V gene's germline CDR1 is SGHRS and CDR2 YFSETQ. This CDR3 is 15 amino acids long. The CDR3 DNA reads TGCGCCAGCAGCATTACCGGGACTAGACCGGAGACCCAGTACTTC. Protein sequence: CASSITGTRPETQYF. Full variable domain (outside the CDR3, taken from reference TRBV5-1 and TRBJ2-5): KAGVTQTPRYLIKTRGQQVTLSCSPISGHRSVSWYQQTPGQGLQFLFEYFSETQRNKGNFPGRFSGRQFSNSRSEMNVSTLELGDSALYLCASSITGTRPETQYFGPGTRLLVL.

This clonotype was recorded at least ten times. The gene calls are TRBV28 and TRBJ1-1; D is ambiguous. The CDR3 sequence is 14 residues long. Trimming pared 8 bases from V and 0 bases from J, leaving 13 bases between. CDR1 MDHEN and CDR2 SYDVKM come from the germline V gene. This CDR3 is CASAAGGVNTEAFF. Here the CDR3 DNA reads TGTGCCAGCGCTGCAGGCGGAGTGAACACTGAAGCTTTCTTT.

This clonotype occurred many times. This chain joins TRBV27 and TRBJ1-1, with 9 bases aligning to TRBD1. The length of the CDR3 is 16 residues. With 11 bases clipped from V and 6 bases from J, the junction kept 19 bases outside the gene matches. CDR1 and CDR2 from the germline V gene are MNHEY and SMNVEV (reference sequence). CDR3 coding DNA: TGTGCCCCGTCACCGGGACAGGGCTCTATCGGGGCTGAAGCTTTCTTT. Translating gives CAPSPGQGSIGAEAFF.

The chain is built from TRBV28 and TRBJ2-2, with 8 bases aligning to TRBD1. Per the germline V gene, CDR1 is MDHEN and CDR2 is SYDVKM. The CDR3 has 16 residues. V was pared by 5 bases and J by 6 bases, with 11 bases of the junction left unmatched. The CDR3 sequence: CASSLWTGLGAGELFF. CDR3 nucleotides: TGTGCCAGCAGTCTGTGGACAGGGTTGGGTGCCGGGGAGCTGTTTTTT.

The table lists this clonotype with many counts. The gene calls are TRBV11-2 and TRBJ2-5; D is unclear. This CDR3 is 15 amino acids long. Trimming shortened V by 2 bases and J by 4 bases, and 14 bases separated the two germline ends. Germline-derived CDR1 and CDR2 are SGHAT and FQNNGV. The chain's CDR3 is CASSLRSSEVETQYF. The CDR3 DNA reads TGTGCCAGCAGCTTAAGGAGCTCCGAGGTAGAGACCCAGTACTTC.

This clonotype has only a few counts. The chain carries TRBV29-1 and TRBJ1-2, with D unresolved. This CDR3 comprises 13 residues. The V and J ends lost 5 bases and 4 bases respectively, with 14 bases between them. Germline CDR1 SQVTM, CDR2 ANQGSEA. The CDR3 DNA reads as TGCAGCGTTTCCGAAGGTATGGGCTATGGCTACACCTTC. Its translation is CSVSEGMGYGYTF.

In this sample, this clonotype turned up many times. The chain uses TRBV4-1 and TRBJ1-5; D not resolved. V lost 4 bases and J lost 0, with 10 bases in between. Germline assignment: CDR1 MGHRA and CDR2 YSYEKL. The CDR3 covers 15 residues. The CDR3 bases are TGCGCCAGCAGCCCAGATGGTCCTAGCAATCAGCCCCAGCATTTT. This translates into CASSPDGPSNQPQHF.

Many counts were recorded for this clonotype. V is TRBV30 and J is TRBJ2-5; no reliable D call. Trimming left V 0 bases short and J 7 bases short, with 9 bases between. The CDR3 totals 12 residues. Per germline, CDR1 GTSNPN and CDR2 SVGIG (reference sequence). The DNA for the CDR3 is TGTGCCTGGAGTGTTCCCGCCGGGACCCAGTACTTC. Translated, it gives CAWSVPAGTQYF.

Many counts were recorded for this clonotype. This chain joins TRBV19 and TRBJ2-7, with 7 bases that match TRBD2. The CDR3 runs to 15 residues. Germline assignment: CDR1 LNHDA and CDR2 SQIVND (reference sequence). V trimming: 7 bases; J trimming: 2 bases; junction bases outside the gene matches: 11. This CDR3 reads CASKKASGETYEQYF. Written as DNA, the CDR3 is TGTGCCAGTAAGAAGGCTAGCGGAGAAACCTACGAGCAGTACTTC.

The V call is TRBV20-1, the J call TRBJ2-7, with TRBD1 matching 9 bases. With 5 bases clipped from V and 6 bases from J, the junction kept 11 bases outside the gene matches. The CDR3 is made up of 14 amino acids. Germline-derived CDR1 and CDR2 are DFQATT and SNEGSKA (reference sequence). CDR3 DNA: TGCAGTGCTGGACCCGGGACAGGGACCTCCGAGCAGTACTTC. It encodes CSAGPGTGTSEQYF.

This chain joins TRBV11-2 and TRBJ1-1, with 8 bases that match TRBD1. Germline V gene sequence: CDR1 SGHAT, CDR2 FQNNGV. Trimming cost V 1 base and J 3 bases; bases outside gene matches: 16. This CDR3 is built from 19 residues. CDR3 amino acids: CASSLGWWTGRLKDTEAFF. In DNA, the CDR3 is TGTGCCAGCAGCTTAGGGTGGTGGACAGGGAGGCTAAAGGACACTGAAGCTTTCTTT. The full variable domain, with the rest looked up from reference TRBV11-2 and TRBJ1-1, is EAGVAQSPRYKIIEKRQSVAFWCNPISGHATLYWYQQILGQGPKLLIQFQNNGVVDDSQLPKDRFSAERLKGVDSTLKIQPAKLEDSAVYLCASSLGWWTGRLKDTEAFFGQGTRLTVV.

The gene calls are TRBV20-1 and TRBJ2-6, with D perhaps TRBD1 or TRBD2 (5 bases each). Trimming shortened V by 6 bases and J by 0 bases, and 12 bases separated the two germline ends. The germline V gene encodes CDR1 DFQATT and CDR2 SNEGSKA (reference sequence). The CDR3 consists of 15 residues. The DNA for the CDR3 is TGCAGTGCCCCGGGACCTCACTCTGGGGCCAACGTCCTGACTTTC. Translated, it gives CSAPGPHSGANVLTF.

With regard to this clonotype: The conserved phenylalanine or tryptophan normally closing the CDR3 is absent here, so this likely arose from a read error. The CDR3 DNA is TGTGCCAGCAGATTTGCCGGGACTAGCGGGAGGAACGAGCAGTACCTC. Its translation: CASRFAGTSGRNEQYL. The gene calls are TRBV28 and TRBJ2-7, with 15 bases lining up with TRBD2. This CDR3 region has 16 residues. Germline V gene sequence: CDR1 MDHEN, CDR2 SYDVKM. V was clipped by 6 bases and J by 5 bases; unmatched bases: 8.

The genes are TRBV6-1 and TRBJ1-2, with D uncertain. Trimming pared 5 bases from V and 2 bases from J, leaving 12 bases between. There are 14 residues in the CDR3. Germline values: CDR1 MNHNS, CDR2 SASEGT. The CDR3 loop reads CASSRPGRNYGYTF. The CDR3 region has the DNA TGTGCCAGCAGTAGACCCGGGAGAAACTATGGCTACACCTTC.

This clonotype was counted at least ten times. Written as DNA, the CDR3 is TGCGCCAGCAGCCCACGGAACTCCTACGAGCAGTACTTC. This encodes CASSPRNSYEQYF. V usage is TRBV4-1 and J usage is TRBJ2-7; the D is unclear. The germline V and J ends were trimmed by 4 bases and 0 bases, with 7 bases remaining between them. This CDR3 spans 13 amino acids. From germline, CDR1 is MGHRA and CDR2 YSYEKL.

In its sample, this clonotype was seen many times. The chain links TRBV5-1 to TRBJ2-5, with D tentatively TRBD1 (6 bases). There are 14 residues in the CDR3. Trimming pared 7 bases from V and 3 bases from J, leaving 16 bases between. CDR1 and CDR2 from the germline V gene are SGHRS and YFSETQ. CDR3: CASGISQGKETQYF. The CDR3 region has the DNA TGCGCCAGCGGGATTTCACAGGGAAAAGAGACCCAGTACTTC. Supplemented by reference TRBV5-1 and TRBJ2-5, the full variable domain reads KAGVTQTPRYLIKTRGQQVTLSCSPISGHRSVSWYQQTPGQGLQFLFEYFSETQRNKGNFPGRFSGRQFSNSRSEMNVSTLELGDSALYLCASGISQGKETQYFGPGTRLLVL.

This clonotype was counted ten times or more. The rearrangement links TRBV6-5 to TRBJ1-6, with a possible D match to TRBD1 (6 bases). The CDR3 is 16 residues long. In germline, CDR1 is MNHEY, CDR2 SVGAGI. With 3 bases removed from V and 4 bases from J, the gap between germline ends came to 13 bases. The CDR3 DNA is TGTGCCAGCAGTTATAGGGGGGAGGGATATAATTCACCCCTCCACTTT. Protein product: CASSYRGEGYNSPLHF.

This clonotype appeared many times. The chain couples TRBV9 to TRBJ2-2; 10 nucleotides line up with TRBD2. CDR1 and CDR2 (germline): SGDLS, YYNGEE. Unmatched junction bases numbered 7, after V lost 0 bases and J lost 5 bases. The CDR3 loop spans 17 amino acids. CDR3 coding DNA: TGTGCCAGCAGCGTAGACCCCCTAGCGGGAGCGACCGGGGAGCTGTTTTTT. It translates to CASSVDPLAGATGELFF.

This chain uses TRBV6-1 with TRBJ2-5, with D hard to call. V shed 6 bases and J shed 1 base, with 12 bases lying between them. The CDR3 length is 14 residues. The V gene's germline CDR1 is MNHNS and CDR2 SASEGT. The CDR3 protein is CASSLREPQETQYF. CDR3 coding DNA: TGTGCCAGCAGCCTCCGAGAACCCCAAGAGACCCAGTACTTC.

This clonotype was seen repeatedly, ten times or more. V is TRBV30 and J is TRBJ1-5; 8 bases are shared with TRBD1. The CDR3 extends over 13 amino acids. Germline values: CDR1 GTSNPN, CDR2 SVGIG (reference sequence). V trimming: 2 bases; J trimming: 5 bases; junction bases outside the gene matches: 2. In DNA, the CDR3 is TGTGCCTGGAGTCAGGGGGCCCATCAGCCCCAGCATTTT. Residues: CAWSQGAHQPQHF.

In its sample, this clonotype was seen many times. With a much larger clone just one base away, this may be a read error. V usage is TRBV10-3 and J usage is TRBJ2-7; D may match TRBD1 or TRBD2 (5 bases each). The CDR3 runs to 14 residues. V was trimmed by 6 bases and J by 0 bases, leaving 12 bases between them. Looked up from germline, CDR1 is ENHRY and CDR2 is SYGVKD. CDR3 in amino acids: CAISPGRDSYEQYF. The CDR3 DNA sequence: TGTGCCATCAGCCCGGGACGGGACTCCTACGAGCAGTACTTC.

This clonotype was seen ten or more times. This chain joins TRBV4-1 and TRBJ1-2; perhaps TRBD1 as D (6 bases). This CDR3 spans 15 amino acids. The germline V gene encodes CDR1 MGHRA and CDR2 YSYEKL. The germline V and J ends were trimmed by 1 base and 8 bases, with 17 bases remaining between them. The CDR3 DNA reads as TGCGCCAGCAGCCAAGTTGGACAGAACTCGGAAGGCTACACCTTC. Its translation: CASSQVGQNSEGYTF.

This chain links TRBV6-5 with TRBJ2-3; TRBD2 matches at 7 bases. The V gene's germline CDR1 is MNHEY and CDR2 SVGAGI. The junction had 1 base not matched to a gene; V was cut back by 5 bases and J by 2 bases. There are 13 residues in the CDR3. The CDR3 sequence: CASSTSVTDTQYF. In DNA, the CDR3 is TGTGCCAGCAGTACTAGCGTCACAGATACGCAGTATTTT.

This clonotype showed up many times. J is TRBJ2-2 and V is TRBV29-1, with D perhaps TRBD2 (5 bases). There are 13 residues in the CDR3. Trimming pared 2 bases from V and 4 bases from J, leaving 8 bases between. In germline, CDR1 is SQVTM, CDR2 ANQGSEA. Written as DNA, the CDR3 is TGCAGCGTTGAACTCGGACTCACCGGGGAGCTGTTTTTT. Its protein product is CSVELGLTGELFF.

This clonotype was seen many times. This chain connects TRBV29-1 to TRBJ2-7; 7 positions agree with TRBD1. Trimming cost V 2 bases and J 2 bases; bases outside gene matches: 9. CDR3 length: 15 residues. From germline, CDR1 is SQVTM and CDR2 ANQGSEA. The CDR3 here is CSVESRDSPTYEQYF. The CDR3 DNA follows: TGCAGCGTTGAAAGCCGGGACAGCCCTACCTACGAGCAGTACTTC.